This T cell receptor beta chain was profiled in a study of breast tumors, draining lymph nodes, adjacent tissues. The CDR3 has 15 residues. The trim removed 2 bases at V and 4 bases at J, leaving 7 bases unmatched. Germline loops: CDR1 DFQATT, CDR2 SNEGSKA (reference sequence). Axillary draining lymph nodes of breast cancer patients supplied the node samples. TCRdb reprocessed the multiplex PCR reads via MiXCR and lists one record per CDR3 protein. The table shows about 180,000 distinct CDR3 sequences, with about 30% occurring only once. The gene calls are TRBV20-1 and TRBJ2-1; 8 bases are a match to TRBD2. The source material was axillary lymph node tissue. This receptor was identified in a female donor with breast cancer. Some clones in this sample may be carry-over from other donors' samples. CDR3 in DNA: TGCAGTGCTAGAACAGCCGGCGGGAGGTACAATGAGCAGTTCTTC. Protein sequence: CSARTAGGRYNEQFF.